These 17 T cell receptor beta chains were sequenced from one sample in a study of CD8+ T cells in alopecia areata. cDNA serving as the sequencing template came from extracted, reverse transcribed RNA. Method: immunoSEQ multiplex PCR; TCRdb's copy keeps in-frame clones and lacks some. The sample lists about 150,000 clones; 55% to 65% were seen once. The source material was CD4+ T cells sorted from blood. These receptors came from a human donor in good health.

V and J are TRBV5-1 and TRBJ2-4; 9 bases line up with TRBD1. V lost 2 bases, J lost 9 bases, and 6 bases stayed unmatched. Germline V lookup: CDR1 SGHRS, CDR2 YFSETQ. There are 14 residues in the CDR3. The CDR3 bases are TGCGCCAGCAGCTTCTCCGGACAGGGGAGCATTCAGTACTTC. As protein: CASSFSGQGSIQYF.

V usage is TRBV28 and J usage is TRBJ1-5; the D gene is possibly TRBD1 (5 bases). The CDR3 totals 15 residues. Between the trimmed V and J ends, which lost 5 bases and 1 base, there was a span of 12 bases. Germline CDR1 MDHEN, CDR2 SYDVKM. The DNA of the CDR3 is TGTGCCAGCAGTCCTGGGGGACGGAGCAATCAGCCCCAGCATTTT. Translation: CASSPGGRSNQPQHF.

This clone turned up a few times. This sequence joins TRBV6-7 and TRBJ1-1, with TRBD1 as a possible D gene (5 bases). TRBV6-7 is marked as an open reading frame, function uncertain. This CDR3 spans 18 amino acids. Trimming stripped 0 bases from V and 0 bases from J, with 17 bases between. For the CDR3, the DNA is TGTGCCAGCAGTTACTCGCGGGACCACAGATTTATGAACACTGAAGCTTTCTTT. Amino acid sequence: CASSYSRDHRFMNTEAFF.

The rearrangement uses TRBV7-9 and TRBJ2-6; D not resolved. Germline loops: CDR1 SEHNR, CDR2 FQNEAQ (reference sequence). The CDR3 runs 13 residues. V lost 7 bases and J 3 bases, leaving 7 bases between the germline ends. The CDR3 DNA follows: TGTGCCAGCACCCGGTATGGGGCCAACGTCCTGACTTTC. Protein sequence: CASTRYGANVLTF. Using reference TRBV7-9 and TRBJ2-6 for the parts outside the CDR3, the full variable domain is DTGVSQNPRHKITKRGQNVTFRCDPISEHNRLYWYRQTLGQGPEFLTYFQNEAQLEKSRLLSDRFSAERPKGSFSTLEIQRTEQGDSAMYLCASTRYGANVLTFGAGSRLTVL.

CDR3 sequence reads: CASSQGLANEQFF. The CDR3 DNA sequence: TGCGCCAGCAGCCAAGGACTAGCCAATGAGCAGTTCTTC. The gene calls are TRBV4-1 and TRBJ2-1; 7 positions agree with TRBD2. The germline V gene has CDR1 MGHRA and CDR2 YSYEKL. This CDR3 spans 13 amino acids. With V trimmed by 1 base and J by 6 bases, 0 bases remained unmatched.

The chain employs TRBV6-5 and TRBJ1-5, with D tentatively TRBD1 (6 bases). This CDR3 comprises 13 residues. Trimming left V 6 bases short and J 2 bases short, with 8 bases between. The germline V gene has CDR1 MNHEY and CDR2 SVGAGI. CDR3 in amino acids: CASSRGGNQPQHF. The CDR3 coding sequence is TGTGCCAGCAGCAGGGGAGGCAATCAGCCCCAGCATTTT.

This chain joins TRBV30 and TRBJ1-2; TRBD1 aligns across 9 bases. This CDR3 comprises 13 residues. V shed 8 bases, J shed 4 bases, and the junction held 8 bases outside the gene matches. Per germline, CDR1 GTSNPN and CDR2 SVGIG (reference sequence). CDR3 protein: CAARDRAFYGYTF. In DNA form, the CDR3 reads TGTGCCGCACGGGACAGGGCCTTCTATGGCTACACCTTC.

This chain connects TRBV2 to TRBJ2-1, with 11 bases fitting TRBD1. V trimming: 6 bases; J trimming: 7 bases; junction bases outside the gene matches: 8. Germline loops: CDR1 SNHLY, CDR2 FYNNEI. The CDR3 is 15 residues long. The CDR3 DNA is TGTGCCAGCAGAGAGGACAGGGGGCGCATGAATGAGCAGTTCTTC. The encoded protein is CASREDRGRMNEQFF. Full variable domain (rest looked up from reference TRBV2 and TRBJ2-1): EPEVTQTPSHQVTQMGQEVILRCVPISNHLYFYWYRQILGQKVEFLVSFYNNEISEKSEIFDDQFSVERPDGSNFTLKIRSTKLEDSAMYFCASREDRGRMNEQFFGPGTRLTVL.

V is TRBV6-6 and J is TRBJ2-5; TRBD2 agrees at 9 bases. CDR1 MNHNY and CDR2 SVGAGI come from the germline V gene (reference sequence). CDR3 size: 16 residues. The V gene end was trimmed by 6 bases and the J gene end by 5 bases; junction bases not matched to a gene: 13. CDR3 in amino acids: CASSHRVSGRNETQYF. CDR3 DNA sequence: TGTGCCAGCAGCCACAGGGTGAGCGGGAGGAATGAGACCCAGTACTTC.

The chain is built from TRBV29-1 and TRBJ1-2; TRBD1 is a possible D gene (5 bases). CDR1 is SQVTM, CDR2 ANQGSEA, per germline. This CDR3 has 11 amino acids. The germline V and J ends were trimmed by 6 bases and 5 bases, with 10 bases remaining between them. CDR3 nucleotide sequence: TGCAGCGTCGCAGGGCCTTATGGCTACACCTTC. Its translation is CSVAGPYGYTF. Full variable domain (rest looked up from reference TRBV29-1 and TRBJ1-2): SAVISQKPSRDICQRGTSLTIQCQVDSQVTMMFWYRQQPGQSLTLIATANQGSEATYESGFVIDKFPISRPNLTFSTLTVSNMSPEDSSIYLCSVAGPYGYTFGSGTRLTVV.

This clone was detected a few times. This chain uses TRBV19 with TRBJ2-7; D may be TRBD1 or TRBD2 (5 bases each). The V end was cut by 6 bases, the J end by 4 bases, with 25 bases between. CDR1 and CDR2 from the germline V gene are LNHDA and SQIVND (reference sequence). The CDR3 runs 17 residues. CDR3 in amino acids: CASRGGRSQGEMYEQYF. In nucleotides, the CDR3 is TGTGCCAGTAGAGGCGGACGGAGCCAGGGAGAGATGTACGAGCAGTACTTC. Full variable domain (outside the CDR3, taken from reference TRBV19 and TRBJ2-7): DGGITQSPKYLFRKEGQNVTLSCEQNLNHDAMYWYRQDPGQGLRLIYYSQIVNDFQKGDIAEGYSVSREKKESFPLTVTSAQKNPTAFYLCASRGGRSQGEMYEQYFGPGTRLTVT.

The CDR3 protein is CASGLNHGELFF. For the CDR3, the DNA is TGTGCTAGTGGTTTGAATCACGGGGAGCTGTTTTTT. The gene calls are TRBV12-5 and TRBJ2-2, with D hard to call. Germline CDR1 reads LGHNT; CDR2 reads FRNRAP. Deletions cut 2 bases from V and 7 bases from J, with 5 bases between. The CDR3 has 12 residues.

The chain links TRBV7-2 to TRBJ2-5, with TRBD2 matching 14 bases. Germline CDR1 and CDR2: SGHTA and FQGNSA. The V segment lost 5 bases and the J segment 5 bases; nucleotides outside the gene matches: 13. The CDR3 is 18 residues long. In nucleotides, the CDR3 is TGTGCCAGCAGCAGAGGACTAGCGGGAGGAAGGGTCGGGGAGACCCAGTACTTC. It translates to CASSRGLAGGRVGETQYF.

This clone was observed a handful of times. The genes are TRBV14 and TRBJ2-2, with 9 positions matching TRBD1. Trimming removed 2 bases from V and 3 bases from J; junction bases left unmatched: 7. The CDR3 consists of 17 residues. Germline V gene lookup returns CDR1 SGHDN and CDR2 FVKESK. CDR3: CASSQRGTGWDTGELFF. CDR3 DNA sequence: TGTGCCAGCAGCCAACGGGGGACAGGGTGGGACACCGGGGAGCTGTTTTTT.

The V gene is TRBV7-2, the J gene TRBJ2-5; D uncertain. With 1 base removed from V and 4 bases from J, the gap between germline ends came to 7 bases. Germline V gene lookup returns CDR1 SGHTA and CDR2 FQGNSA. The CDR3 is 13 amino acids. Written as DNA, the CDR3 is TGTGCCAGCAGCTTAGACCGTGGAGAGACCCAGTACTTC. It is translated as CASSLDRGETQYF.

This chain connects TRBV5-1 to TRBJ2-3, with D tentatively TRBD1 (6 bases). The CDR3 runs to 14 residues. V lost 5 bases and J 2 bases, leaving 12 bases between the germline ends. CDR1 and CDR2 (germline): SGHRS, YFSETQ. This CDR3 reads CASRLQGSTDTQYF. DNA of the CDR3: TGCGCCAGCAGGCTACAGGGATCCACAGATACGCAGTATTTT. Variable domain in full (rest from reference TRBV5-1 and TRBJ2-3): KAGVTQTPRYLIKTRGQQVTLSCSPISGHRSVSWYQQTPGQGLQFLFEYFSETQRNKGNFPGRFSGRQFSNSRSEMNVSTLELGDSALYLCASRLQGSTDTQYFGPGTRLTVL.

The chain uses TRBV4-1 and TRBJ1-5, with D tentatively TRBD1 (5 bases). Per germline, CDR1 MGHRA and CDR2 YSYEKL. The CDR3 has 15 amino acids. Trimming removed 6 bases from V and 0 bases from J, with 12 bases in between. CDR3 nucleotide sequence: TGCGCCAGCAGTCAGGGCTTCCCTAGCAATCAGCCCCAGCATTTT. Translating gives CASSQGFPSNQPQHF.